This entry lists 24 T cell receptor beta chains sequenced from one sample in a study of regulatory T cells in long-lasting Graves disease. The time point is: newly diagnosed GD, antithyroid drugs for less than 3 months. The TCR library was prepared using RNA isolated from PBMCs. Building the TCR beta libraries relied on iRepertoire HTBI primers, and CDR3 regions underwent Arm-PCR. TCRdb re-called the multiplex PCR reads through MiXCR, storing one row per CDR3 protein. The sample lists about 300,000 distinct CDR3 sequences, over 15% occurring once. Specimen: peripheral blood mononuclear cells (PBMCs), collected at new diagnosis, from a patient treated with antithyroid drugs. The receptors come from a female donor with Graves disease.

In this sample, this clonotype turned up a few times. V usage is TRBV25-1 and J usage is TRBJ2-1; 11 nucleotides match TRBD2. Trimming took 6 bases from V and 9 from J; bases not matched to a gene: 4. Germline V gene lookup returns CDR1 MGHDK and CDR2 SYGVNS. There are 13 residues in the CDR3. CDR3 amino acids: CASSATSGSEQFF. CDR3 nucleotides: TGTGCCAGCAGCGCTACTAGCGGGAGTGAGCAGTTCTTC.

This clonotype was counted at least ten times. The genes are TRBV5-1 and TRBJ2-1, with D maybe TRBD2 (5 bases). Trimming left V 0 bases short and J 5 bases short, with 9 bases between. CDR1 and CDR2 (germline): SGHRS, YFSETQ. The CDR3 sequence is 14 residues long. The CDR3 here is CASSLGPGDNEQFF. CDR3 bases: TGCGCCAGCAGCTTGGGGCCCGGGGACAATGAGCAGTTCTTC.

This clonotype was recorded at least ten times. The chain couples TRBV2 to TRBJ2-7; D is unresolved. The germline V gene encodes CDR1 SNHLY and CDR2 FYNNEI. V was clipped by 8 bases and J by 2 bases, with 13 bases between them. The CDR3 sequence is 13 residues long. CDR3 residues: CASLPDLTYEQYF. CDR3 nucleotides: TGTGCCAGCTTGCCGGACCTAACCTACGAGCAGTACTTC.

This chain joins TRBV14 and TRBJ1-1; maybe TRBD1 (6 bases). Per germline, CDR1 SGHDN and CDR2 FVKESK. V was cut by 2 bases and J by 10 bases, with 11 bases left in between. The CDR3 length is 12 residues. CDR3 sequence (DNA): TGTGCCAGCAGCCAAAACAGGGATGGAGCTTTCTTT. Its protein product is CASSQNRDGAFF. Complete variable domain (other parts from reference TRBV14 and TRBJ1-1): EAGVTQFPSHSVIEKGQTVTLRCDPISGHDNLYWYRRVMGKEIKFLLHFVKESKQDESGMPNNRFLAERTGGTYSTLKVQPAELEDSGVYFCASSQNRDGAFFGQGTRLTVV.

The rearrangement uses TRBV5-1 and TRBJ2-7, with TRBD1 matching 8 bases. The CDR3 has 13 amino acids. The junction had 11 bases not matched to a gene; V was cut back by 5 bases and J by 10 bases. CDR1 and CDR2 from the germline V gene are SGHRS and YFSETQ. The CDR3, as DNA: TGCGCCAGCAGATCGGACAGGGCCCAACTACAGTACTTC. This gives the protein CASRSDRAQLQYF.

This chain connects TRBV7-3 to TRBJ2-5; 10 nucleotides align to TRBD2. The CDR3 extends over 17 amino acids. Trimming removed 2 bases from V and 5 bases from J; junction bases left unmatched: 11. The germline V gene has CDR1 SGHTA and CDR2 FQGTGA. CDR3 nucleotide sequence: TGTGCCAGCAGCTTAGGTACTAGCGGGACGTTAGGGGAGACCCAGTACTTC. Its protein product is CASSLGTSGTLGETQYF.

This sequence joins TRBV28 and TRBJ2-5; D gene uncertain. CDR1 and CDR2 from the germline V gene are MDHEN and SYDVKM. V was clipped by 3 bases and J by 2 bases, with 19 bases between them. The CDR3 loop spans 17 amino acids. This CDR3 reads CASSFSPSIDKQETQYF. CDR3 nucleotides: TGTGCCAGCAGTTTCTCCCCTTCCATTGACAAACAAGAGACCCAGTACTTC. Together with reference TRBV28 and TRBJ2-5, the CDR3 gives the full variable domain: DVKVTQSSRYLVKRTGEKVFLECVQDMDHENMFWYRQDPGLGLRLIYFSYDVKMKEKGDIPEGYSVSREKKERFSLILESASTNQTSMYLCASSFSPSIDKQETQYFGPGTRLLVL.

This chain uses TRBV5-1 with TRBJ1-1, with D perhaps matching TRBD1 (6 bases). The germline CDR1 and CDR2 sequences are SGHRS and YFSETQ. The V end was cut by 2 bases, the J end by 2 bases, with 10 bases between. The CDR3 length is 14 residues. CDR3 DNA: TGCGCCAGCAGCTTCAAGGGACAAAACACTGAAGCTTTCTTT. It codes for CASSFKGQNTEAFF.

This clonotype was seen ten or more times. In nucleotides, the CDR3 is TGTGCCAGCAGCCTTTTAGGGGGTGAAGGTGTGACCCAGTACTTC. Translated, it gives CASSLLGGEGVTQYF. The V call is TRBV3-1, the J call TRBJ2-5, with D possibly TRBD1 on 6 matching bases. The CDR3 runs 15 residues. The V gene lost 4 bases and the J gene lost 7 bases, with 19 bases spanning the gap. CDR1 LGHDT and CDR2 YNNKEL come from the germline V gene (reference sequence).

This CDR3 is CSASLQGGVTEAFF. Here the CDR3 DNA reads TGCAGTGCTAGCCTCCAGGGGGGAGTCACTGAAGCTTTCTTT. The rearrangement joins TRBV20-1 to TRBJ1-1, with TRBD1 matching over 7 bases. Germline V gene sequence: CDR1 DFQATT, CDR2 SNEGSKA (reference sequence). CDR3 length: 14 residues. The ends lost 3 bases at V and 4 bases at J; junction bases unmatched: 8.

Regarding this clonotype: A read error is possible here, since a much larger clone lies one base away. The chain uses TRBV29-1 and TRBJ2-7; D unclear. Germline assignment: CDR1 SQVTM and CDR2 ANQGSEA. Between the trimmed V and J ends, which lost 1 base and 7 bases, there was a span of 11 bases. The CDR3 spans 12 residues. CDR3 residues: CSVEAGYDEQYF. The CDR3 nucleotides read TGCAGCGTTGAAGCGGGTTACGATGAGCAGTACTTC.

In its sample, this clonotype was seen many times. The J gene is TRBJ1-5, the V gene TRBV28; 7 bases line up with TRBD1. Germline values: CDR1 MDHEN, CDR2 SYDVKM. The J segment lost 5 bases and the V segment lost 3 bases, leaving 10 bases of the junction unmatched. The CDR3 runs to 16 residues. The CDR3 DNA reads TGTGCCAGCAGTTTGCCGCAAGACAGGGTAGATCAGCCCCAGCATTTT. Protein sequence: CASSLPQDRVDQPQHF.

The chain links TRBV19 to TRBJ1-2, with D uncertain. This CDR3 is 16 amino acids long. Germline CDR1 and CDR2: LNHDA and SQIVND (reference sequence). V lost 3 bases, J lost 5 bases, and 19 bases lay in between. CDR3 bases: TGTGCCAGTAGTATTCGTGTACGAGGGCCAGAATATGGCTACACCTTC. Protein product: CASSIRVRGPEYGYTF.

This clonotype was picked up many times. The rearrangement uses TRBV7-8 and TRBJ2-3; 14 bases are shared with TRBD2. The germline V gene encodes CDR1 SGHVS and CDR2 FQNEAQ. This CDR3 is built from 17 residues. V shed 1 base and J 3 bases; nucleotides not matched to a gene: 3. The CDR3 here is CASSLGLAGGVTDTQYF. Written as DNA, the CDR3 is TGTGCCAGCAGCTTAGGACTAGCGGGAGGGGTTACAGATACGCAGTATTTT.

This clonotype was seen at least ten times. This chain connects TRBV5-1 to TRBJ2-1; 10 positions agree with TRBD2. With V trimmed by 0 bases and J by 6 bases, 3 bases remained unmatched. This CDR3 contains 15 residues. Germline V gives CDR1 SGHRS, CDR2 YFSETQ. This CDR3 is CASSLESSGSNEQFF. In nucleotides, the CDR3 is TGCGCCAGCAGCTTGGAGTCTAGCGGGAGCAATGAGCAGTTCTTC.

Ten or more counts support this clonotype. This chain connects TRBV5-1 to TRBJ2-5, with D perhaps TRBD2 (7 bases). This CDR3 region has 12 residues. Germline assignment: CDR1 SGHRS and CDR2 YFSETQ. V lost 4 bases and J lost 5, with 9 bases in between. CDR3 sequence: CASSKGGETQYF. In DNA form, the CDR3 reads TGCGCCAGCAGCAAGGGGGGGGAGACCCAGTACTTC.

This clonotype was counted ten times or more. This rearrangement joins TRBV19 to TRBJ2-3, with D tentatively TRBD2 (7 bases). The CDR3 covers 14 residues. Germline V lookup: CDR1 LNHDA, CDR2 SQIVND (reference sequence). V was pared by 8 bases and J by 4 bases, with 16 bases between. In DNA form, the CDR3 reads TGTGCCAGTTCCATGGACAGCGGGGCAGATACGCAGTATTTT. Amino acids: CASSMDSGADTQYF.

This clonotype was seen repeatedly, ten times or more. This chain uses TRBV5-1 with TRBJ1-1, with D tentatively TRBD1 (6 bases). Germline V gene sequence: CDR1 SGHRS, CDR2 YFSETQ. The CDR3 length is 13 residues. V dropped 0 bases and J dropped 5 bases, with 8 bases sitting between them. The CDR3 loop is CASSLDGTTEAFF. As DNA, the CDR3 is TGCGCCAGCAGCTTGGATGGGACAACTGAAGCTTTCTTT.

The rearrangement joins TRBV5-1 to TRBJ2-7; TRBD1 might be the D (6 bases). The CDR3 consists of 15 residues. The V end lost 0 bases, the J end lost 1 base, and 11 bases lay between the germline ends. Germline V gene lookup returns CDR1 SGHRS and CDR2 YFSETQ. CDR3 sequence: CASSLALGQSYEQYF. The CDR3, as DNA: TGCGCCAGCAGCTTGGCCCTCGGACAGTCCTACGAGCAGTACTTC.

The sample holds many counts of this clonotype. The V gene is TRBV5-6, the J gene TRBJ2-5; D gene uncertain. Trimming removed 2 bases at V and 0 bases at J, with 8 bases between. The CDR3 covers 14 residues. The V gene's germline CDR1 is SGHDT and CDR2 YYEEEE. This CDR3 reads CASSFDRYQETQYF. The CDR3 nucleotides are TGTGCCAGCAGCTTTGATCGGTACCAAGAGACCCAGTACTTC.

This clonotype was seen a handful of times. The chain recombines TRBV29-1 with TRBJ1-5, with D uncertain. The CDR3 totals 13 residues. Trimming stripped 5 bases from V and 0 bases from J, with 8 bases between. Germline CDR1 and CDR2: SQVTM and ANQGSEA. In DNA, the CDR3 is TGCAGCGTTCTCATTGATAGCAATCAGCCCCAGCATTTT. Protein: CSVLIDSNQPQHF.

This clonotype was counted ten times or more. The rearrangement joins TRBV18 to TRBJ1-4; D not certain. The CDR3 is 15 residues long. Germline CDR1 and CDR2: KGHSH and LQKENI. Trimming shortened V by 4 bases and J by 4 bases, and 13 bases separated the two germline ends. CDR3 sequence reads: CASSRPLLGNEKLFF. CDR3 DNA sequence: TGTGCCAGCTCACGTCCTTTACTGGGTAATGAAAAACTGTTTTTT.

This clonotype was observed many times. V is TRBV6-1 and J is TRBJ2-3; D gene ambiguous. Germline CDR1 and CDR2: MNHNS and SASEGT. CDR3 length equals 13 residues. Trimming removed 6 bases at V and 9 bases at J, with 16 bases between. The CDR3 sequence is CASSPTLQSTQYF. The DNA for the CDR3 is TGTGCCAGCAGCCCCACGCTACAAAGCACGCAGTATTTT.

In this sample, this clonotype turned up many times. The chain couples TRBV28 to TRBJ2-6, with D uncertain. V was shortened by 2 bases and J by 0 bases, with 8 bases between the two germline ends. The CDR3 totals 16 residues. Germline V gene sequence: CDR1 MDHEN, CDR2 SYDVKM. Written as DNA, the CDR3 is TGTGCCAGCAGTTTAATTAAGTACTCTGGGGCCAACGTCCTGACTTTC. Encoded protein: CASSLIKYSGANVLTF.